What follows are 29 T cell receptor beta chains derived from one specimen sequenced in a study of control samples from healthy donors and cancer patients. Assay: immunoSEQ multiplex PCR; the TCRdb copy retains only in-frame clones and omits some. This sample has tens of thousands of clones, with approximately 89% found just once. Sequencing was performed on PBMCs. These receptors were obtained from a man in his forties with colorectal cancer.

This chain joins TRBV5-1 and TRBJ2-3, with unresolved D. The CDR3 is made up of 14 amino acids. Germline values: CDR1 SGHRS, CDR2 YFSETQ. The V end was cut by 4 bases, the J end by 0 bases, with 9 bases between. The CDR3 sequence is CASSTGRSTDTQYF. In nucleotides, the CDR3 is TGCGCCAGCAGCACTGGTCGGAGCACAGATACGCAGTATTTT. Together with reference TRBV5-1 and TRBJ2-3, the CDR3 gives the full variable domain: KAGVTQTPRYLIKTRGQQVTLSCSPISGHRSVSWYQQTPGQGLQFLFEYFSETQRNKGNFPGRFSGRQFSNSRSEMNVSTLELGDSALYLCASSTGRSTDTQYFGPGTRLTVL.

The genes are TRBV19 and TRBJ1-2; TRBD1 is a possible D gene (6 bases). Germline V lookup: CDR1 LNHDA, CDR2 SQIVND (reference sequence). Trimming took off 6 bases at V and 4 bases at J, with 18 bases between the two ends. This CDR3 has 15 residues. The CDR3 bases are TGTGCCAGTAGCCCTACCGGGACACACGGCTATGGCTACACCTTC. Encoded protein: CASSPTGTHGYGYTF.

V usage is TRBV11-3 and J usage is TRBJ1-1; TRBD1 matches 11 bases. Germline V gives CDR1 SGHNT, CDR2 YENEEA. This CDR3 region has 15 residues. V was clipped by 4 bases and J by 5 bases; unmatched bases: 6. CDR3: CASSSGQGAGTEAFF. In nucleotides, the CDR3 is TGTGCCAGCAGCTCAGGACAGGGGGCAGGAACTGAAGCTTTCTTT.

The rearrangement uses TRBV24-1 and TRBJ2-2; D gene ambiguous. The CDR3 spans 13 residues. Germline assignment: CDR1 KGHDR and CDR2 SFDVKD. V lost 4 bases to trimming and J lost 7 bases, with 9 bases between them. CDR3 coding DNA: TGTGCCACCAGTGAATATCCTTTCGGGGAGCTGTTTTTT. Translating gives CATSEYPFGELFF.

The chain combines TRBV28 with TRBJ1-4; 9 positions agree with TRBD1. Germline V gene lookup returns CDR1 MDHEN and CDR2 SYDVKM. J lost 7 bases, V lost 4 bases, and 10 bases had no gene match. The CDR3 extends over 16 amino acids. CDR3 in amino acids: CASSSTRTGVGEKLFF. The CDR3 nucleotides read TGTGCCAGCAGTTCCACCCGGACAGGGGTTGGTGAAAAACTGTTTTTT.

The CDR3, as DNA: TGTGCCAGCAGTGAGTTAAGTAGCGGGAAAAGCACAGATACGCAGTATTTT. It translates to CASSELSSGKSTDTQYF. V gene TRBV2 combines with J gene TRBJ2-3; 8 positions agree with TRBD2. Germline lookup yields CDR1 SNHLY and CDR2 FYNNEI. This CDR3 has 17 amino acids. Trimming cost V 3 bases and J 0 bases; bases outside gene matches: 8.

The chain combines TRBV18 with TRBJ1-3; D remains ambiguous. V gave up 4 bases and J gave up 1 base, with 14 bases separating them. Per germline, CDR1 KGHSH and CDR2 LQKENI. CDR3 size: 16 residues. The CDR3 protein is CASSHYQSGSGNTIYF. Here the CDR3 DNA reads TGTGCCAGCTCACACTACCAATCCGGTTCTGGAAACACCATATATTTT.

The gene calls are TRBV19 and TRBJ2-7; 7 bases map to TRBD1. V shed 5 bases, J shed 1 base, and the junction held 5 bases outside the gene matches. Germline V gives CDR1 LNHDA, CDR2 SQIVND (reference sequence). CDR3 length: 14 amino acids. The CDR3 sequence: CASSDPGQSYEQYF. DNA for the CDR3: TGTGCCAGTAGTGATCCGGGACAGTCCTACGAGCAGTACTTC.

The V and J genes are TRBV19 and TRBJ1-5, with D perhaps TRBD1 (6 bases). The CDR3 consists of 16 residues. CDR1 is LNHDA, CDR2 SQIVND, per germline (reference sequence). The V and J ends lost 5 bases and 0 bases respectively, with 14 bases between them. The CDR3 reads CASSSYGGHSNQPQHF. CDR3 DNA: TGTGCCAGTAGTTCCTACGGGGGCCATAGCAATCAGCCCCAGCATTTT.

Points on this clone: Its ends do not fully match the called genes, so a read error is possible. The chain carries TRBV6-2 or TRBV6-3 and TRBJ2-7, with a tentative D call TRBD2 (5 bases). Germline V CDR1 and CDR2: MNHEY, SVGEGT. CDR3 length: 11 amino acids. CDR3 protein: CASSDSGRGYF. CDR3 DNA: TGTGCCAGCAGTGACTCGGGCCGGGGGTACTTC.

This clone has only one observation. The chain is built from TRBV18 and TRBJ1-2; D is undetermined. Trimming removed 3 bases at V and 5 bases at J, with 10 bases between. The V gene's germline CDR1 is KGHSH and CDR2 LQKENI. The CDR3 length is 13 residues. CDR3 amino acids: CASSPPRQYGYTF. The CDR3 nucleotides are TGTGCCAGCTCACCTCCCCGACAATATGGCTACACCTTC.

The chain carries TRBV5-6 and TRBJ2-7, with 8 positions matching TRBD2. V gave up 4 bases and J gave up 2 bases; unmatched junction bases: 5. This CDR3 region has 14 residues. Germline CDR1 is SGHDT and CDR2 is YYEEEE. In DNA form, the CDR3 reads TGTGCCAGCAGCCGGGGGGGGCCGACCTACGAGCAGTACTTC. It encodes CASSRGGPTYEQYF.

The chain joins TRBV4-1 to TRBJ1-1, with D tentatively TRBD1 (5 bases). The CDR3 runs to 16 residues. Trimming took off 4 bases at V and 0 bases at J, with 15 bases between the two ends. The germline V gene encodes CDR1 MGHRA and CDR2 YSYEKL. DNA for the CDR3: TGCGCCAGCAGCCGTTTCGCGGGGGGTATGAACACTGAAGCTTTCTTT. Translated: CASSRFAGGMNTEAFF.

The rearrangement joins TRBV6-2 or TRBV6-3 to TRBJ1-1; D remains ambiguous. V gave up 1 base and J gave up 4 bases, with 7 bases separating them. Per germline, CDR1 MNHEY and CDR2 SVGEGT. The CDR3 consists of 13 residues. The CDR3 DNA follows: TGTGCCAGCAGTTACTTGGGGAGCACTGAAGCTTTCTTT. As protein: CASSYLGSTEAFF.

CDR3 loop: CASSSPAGETDTQYF. The CDR3 nucleotides are TGCGCCAGCAGCTCCCCAGCGGGAGAAACAGATACGCAGTATTTT. The chain has TRBV5-1 and TRBJ2-3, with 8 bases that match TRBD2. The CDR3 covers 15 residues. Germline values: CDR1 SGHRS, CDR2 YFSETQ. The V and J ends lost 3 bases and 3 bases, in that order; junction bases with no gene match: 6.

This chain links TRBV6-6 with TRBJ1-6; D call uncertain. With 5 bases removed from V and 9 bases from J, the gap between germline ends came to 20 bases. This CDR3 region has 16 residues. Germline V CDR1 and CDR2: MNHNY, SVGAGI (reference sequence). This CDR3 reads CASSPSLRPPTSPLHF. DNA of the CDR3: TGTGCCAGCAGTCCAAGCCTCCGGCCTCCAACTTCACCCCTCCACTTT.

V and J are TRBV2 and TRBJ1-5; maybe TRBD1 (5 bases). The V gene lost 3 bases and the J gene lost 4 bases, with 16 bases spanning the gap. The CDR3 extends over 16 amino acids. Looked up from germline, CDR1 is SNHLY and CDR2 is FYNNEI. As DNA, the CDR3 is TGTGCCAGCAGTGATCTGCCTTTCGGGGGAAATCAGCCCCAGCATTTT. It yields the protein CASSDLPFGGNQPQHF.

The rearrangement uses TRBV28 and TRBJ2-3, with 7 positions matching TRBD1. The CDR3 has 14 residues. Trimming at V came to 6 bases and at J to 1 base, leaving 4 bases not matched to a gene. Germline CDR1 and CDR2: MDHEN and SYDVKM. The CDR3, as DNA: TGTGCCAGCAGCCAAGACAGGGGCACAGATACGCAGTATTTT. Protein sequence: CASSQDRGTDTQYF.

The chain recombines TRBV5-4 with TRBJ1-6, with 9 bases aligning to TRBD1. J was trimmed by 10 bases and V by 4 bases; bases with no gene match: 9. CDR1 and CDR2 from the germline V gene are SGHNT and YYREEE (reference sequence). The CDR3 sequence is 15 residues long. The CDR3 spells CASSVGQGNQSPLHF. The CDR3 nucleotides read TGTGCCAGCAGCGTGGGACAGGGCAACCAATCACCCCTCCACTTT.

The rearrangement links TRBV27 to TRBJ2-1; D remains unclear. This CDR3 comprises 12 residues. Germline V gives CDR1 MNHEY, CDR2 SMNVEV (reference sequence). V lost 7 bases, J lost 0 bases, and 4 bases lay in between. The CDR3 bases are TGTGCCAGCATGACCTCCTACAATGAGCAGTTCTTC. As protein: CASMTSYNEQFF.

The rearrangement uses TRBV7-3 and TRBJ1-6; 7 nucleotides align to TRBD1. The CDR3 sequence is 13 residues long. Looked up from germline, CDR1 is SGHTA and CDR2 is FQGTGA. V was clipped by 2 bases and J by 16 bases; unmatched bases: 8. CDR3 loop: CASSLETGSGLHF. In DNA form, the CDR3 reads TGTGCCAGCAGCTTAGAGACAGGGAGCGGGCTCCACTTT.

This rearrangement joins TRBV19 to TRBJ1-1; D unresolved. This CDR3 comprises 13 residues. Germline values: CDR1 LNHDA, CDR2 SQIVND (reference sequence). Trimming pared 1 base from V and 6 bases from J, leaving 9 bases between. The CDR3 spells CASSIGGSSEAFF. CDR3 DNA: TGTGCCAGTAGTATAGGCGGTAGCTCTGAAGCTTTCTTT. The variable domain in full, completed from reference TRBV19 and TRBJ1-1, reads DGGITQSPKYLFRKEGQNVTLSCEQNLNHDAMYWYRQDPGQGLRLIYYSQIVNDFQKGDIAEGYSVSREKKESFPLTVTSAQKNPTAFYLCASSIGGSSEAFFGQGTRLTVV.

Comments on this clone: Within the sample, other DNA sequences also encode this same CDR3. V and J are TRBV5-1 and TRBJ1-4, with 11 bases aligning to TRBD1. CDR3 length equals 16 residues. V lost 3 bases, J lost 7 bases, and 8 bases stayed unmatched. Germline CDR1 and CDR2: SGHRS and YFSETQ. CDR3 region: CASSWGQGGRGEKLFF. In DNA, the CDR3 is TGCGCCAGCAGCTGGGGACAGGGGGGGCGTGGTGAAAAACTGTTTTTT.

The chain joins TRBV9 to TRBJ1-2; weak D call: TRBD1 (6 bases). The CDR3 contains 13 residues. The V end lost 5 bases, the J end lost 5 bases, and 13 bases lay between the germline ends. Per the germline V gene, CDR1 is SGDLS and CDR2 is YYNGEE. This chain's CDR3 is CASSHRERYGYTF. DNA of the CDR3: TGTGCCAGCAGTCACAGGGAGCGGTATGGCTACACCTTC.

This clone has only a few counts. The chain couples TRBV9 to TRBJ2-7; D gene ambiguous. This CDR3 has 14 residues. The V and J ends lost 0 bases and 3 bases respectively, with 10 bases between them. Germline V gives CDR1 SGDLS, CDR2 YYNGEE. This CDR3 is CASSVESSLYEQYF. In nucleotides, the CDR3 is TGTGCCAGCAGCGTAGAGTCCAGTCTCTACGAGCAGTACTTC.

The V call is TRBV7-2, the J call TRBJ1-1, with D maybe TRBD1 (5 bases). Trimming took off 4 bases at V and 11 bases at J, with 11 bases between the two ends. Germline V gives CDR1 SGHTA, CDR2 FQGNSA. This CDR3 has 11 amino acids. DNA of the CDR3: TGTGCCAGCAGCTCACAGGTAGTGGCTTTCTTT. This translates into CASSSQVVAFF.

The chain combines TRBV2 with TRBJ2-2, with D uncertain. CDR3 size: 16 residues. Trimming pared 0 bases from V and 0 bases from J, leaving 8 bases between. Per the germline V gene, CDR1 is SNHLY and CDR2 is FYNNEI. CDR3 sequence: CASSEAQAANTGELFF. The CDR3 nucleotides are TGTGCCAGCAGTGAAGCGCAGGCCGCGAACACCGGGGAGCTGTTTTTT. Full variable domain (outside the CDR3, taken from reference TRBV2 and TRBJ2-2): EPEVTQTPSHQVTQMGQEVILRCVPISNHLYFYWYRQILGQKVEFLVSFYNNEISEKSEIFDDQFSVERPDGSNFTLKIRSTKLEDSAMYFCASSEAQAANTGELFFGEGSRLTVL.

In its sample, this clone was seen once. The chain employs TRBV24-1 and TRBJ2-2; 8 bases line up with TRBD2. The length of the CDR3 is 17 residues. The V segment lost 5 bases and the J segment 4 bases; nucleotides outside the gene matches: 11. The germline CDR1 and CDR2 sequences are KGHDR and SFDVKD. CDR3 in amino acids: CATSASRGGFGTGELFF. CDR3 DNA sequence: TGTGCCACCAGTGCCTCACGGGGGGGCTTTGGCACCGGGGAGCTGTTTTTT.

The chain combines TRBV6-5 with TRBJ2-7, with 10 bases lining up with TRBD2. J gave up 2 bases and V 5 bases, and 6 bases lay outside the gene matches. The CDR3 extends over 15 amino acids. In germline, CDR1 is MNHEY, CDR2 SVGAGI. The CDR3 is CASSKPGLATYEQYF. The CDR3 DNA reads as TGTGCCAGCAGTAAACCGGGACTAGCGACCTACGAGCAGTACTTC.